This is a list of T cell receptor beta chains from one sample in a study of shared clonotypes between healthy human individuals. TCRdb's table, derived via immunoSEQ multiplex PCR, lists solely in-frame clones and lacks some. Found here are some 1,900,000 clones, around 96% of them singletons; the top ten hold more than 0.9%. Sample: naive CD8+ T cells sorted from blood. Receptors were obtained from a young man in good health. Each CDR3 is given with its conserved first and last residue. The order of the fields is D gene, J gene, V gene, clone size, CDR3 DNA, CDR3 protein. A D gene is named only where the DNA matches it firmly. Expanded clones get a size class; other rows say once, few or many, or leave the size out.

>NA|TRBJ1-6|TRBV28|NA
TGTGCCAGCACTCCGACAGAGGGTGGTAATTCACCCCTCCACTTT
CASTPTEGGNSPLHF
>TRBD1|TRBJ1-1|TRBV4-1|NA
TGCGCCAGCAGCCTCGGACAGGCGCTTATGAACACTGAAGCTTTCTTT
CASSLGQALMNTEAFF
>TRBD1|TRBJ1-1|TRBV9|NA
TGTGCCAGCAGGACAGGGCGGAACACTGAAGCTTTCTTT
CASRTGRNTEAFF
>TRBD2|TRBJ2-7|TRBV27|once
TGTGCCAGCGGCCTAGCGGGAGACTCCTACGAGCAGTACTTC
CASGLAGDSYEQYF
>TRBD2|TRBJ2-5|TRBV9|NA
TGTGCCAGCAGCGTAGAAGGGCTAGCGGGCCAAGAGACCCAGTACTTC
CASSVEGLAGQETQYF
>TRBD1|TRBJ1-1|TRBV28|NA
TGTGCCAGCAGTTTCCGAGGGGGCAACACTGAAGCTTTCTTT
CASSFRGGNTEAFF
>NA|TRBJ2-5|TRBV9|NA
TGTGCCAGCAGCTCGAGAGGACTCGGCCAAGAGACCCAGTACTTC
CASSSRGLGQETQYF
>NA|TRBJ1-2|TRBV11-3|once
TGTGCCAGCAGCTTCGCGACAGGCTATGGCTACACCTTC
CASSFATGYGYTF
>NA|TRBJ2-7|TRBV10-2|NA
TGCGCCAGCAGTGCAACTAATCCCTACGAGCAGTACTTC
CASSATNPYEQYF
>TRBD2|TRBJ2-2|TRBV27|NA
TGTGCCAGCAGTTTATCGTGGCGGGGGGCTTTAACCGGGGAGCTGTTTTTT
CASSLSWRGALTGELFF
>NA|TRBJ1-5|TRBV2|NA
TGTGCCAGCAGTGTGGCCAGAGAGATTAGCAATCAGCCCCAGCATTTT
CASSVAREISNQPQHF
>NA|TRBJ1-1|TRBV13|NA
TGTGCCAGCAGCTCCGCGGGGGACACTGAAGCTTTCTTT
CASSSAGDTEAFF
>TRBD2|TRBJ2-3|TRBV29-1|NA
TGCAGCGCGGGAGGAGGGTTAGCCCCCACAGATACGCAGTATTTT
CSAGGGLAPTDTQYF
>NA|TRBJ2-5|TRBV9|NA
TGTGCCAGCAGCGCGGTGACAGAACCCCAAGAGACCCAGTACTTC
CASSAVTEPQETQYF
>NA|TRBJ2-1|TRBV7-9|NA
TGTGTCCTTACTCCCGACAATGAGCAGTTCTTC
CVLTPDNEQFF
>TRBD1|TRBJ1-2|TRBV13|NA
TGTGCCAGCAGCGACAGGGACAGGGGAACCTCTAACTATGGCTACACCTTC
CASSDRDRGTSNYGYTF
>TRBD2|TRBJ2-7|TRBV4-1|NA
TGCGCCAGCAGCCTAGCCCTAGCGGGCTCCTCCTACGAGCAGTACTTC
CASSLALAGSSYEQYF
>TRBD2|TRBJ2-7|TRBV6-1|NA
TGTGCCAGCAGTGAAGGTTGGACTAGCGCAACCTACGAGCAGTACTTC
CASSEGWTSATYEQYF
>NA|TRBJ2-3|TRBV19|NA
TGTGCCAGTAAGAGGACGGAGAGCACAGATACGCAGTATTTT
CASKRTESTDTQYF
>NA|TRBJ1-6|TRBV4-1|NA
TGCGCCAGCAGCCAAGTGGAGGGTCAGGGGAATTCACCCCTCCACTTT
CASSQVEGQGNSPLHF
>NA|TRBJ2-1|TRBV11-1|NA
TGTGCCAGCAGCTTAAGCAATGAGCAGTTCTTC
CASSLSNEQFF
>NA|TRBJ2-5|TRBV27|NA
TGTGCCAGCAGTTTGAGTGTCGGCAGCCAAGAGACCCAGTACTTC
CASSLSVGSQETQYF
>TRBD2|TRBJ2-3|TRBV19|NA
TGTGCCAGTAGTTTCTTAGCGGGGGATATCTCTGATACGCAGTATTTT
CASSFLAGDISDTQYF
>TRBD2|TRBJ2-7|TRBV2|NA
TGTGCCATCCGTGGGCCTCCTAGCGGGAGTGTCGAGCAGTACTTC
CAIRGPPSGSVEQYF
>NA|TRBJ2-3|TRBV6-5|NA
TGTGCCAGCAGTTACTCCGGGGCCGGCACAGATACGCAGTATTTT
CASSYSGAGTDTQYF
>NA|TRBJ2-7|TRBV6-5|NA
TGTGCCAGCATACCTTTTCCGGGTAGCAACGAGCAGTACTTC
CASIPFPGSNEQYF
>NA|TRBJ1-6|TRBV7-9|NA
TGTGCCAGCAGCCCTGTTGTTGGGAGTAATTCACCCCTCCACTTT
CASSPVVGSNSPLHF
>NA|TRBJ2-5|TRBV7-8|NA
TGTGCCAGCAGCTTAGGCAGAACAGGGTTCGGGCAAGAGACCCAGTACTTC
CASSLGRTGFGQETQYF
>TRBD1|TRBJ2-3|TRBV4-2|NA
TGTGCCAGCAGCCAGGGGGAAACAGGGGGCGATACGCAGTATTTT
CASSQGETGGDTQYF
>NA|TRBJ2-7|TRBV13|few
TGTGCCAGCAGCCAAAGCTCCTACGAGCAGTACTTC
CASSQSSYEQYF
>NA|TRBJ1-2|TRBV27|NA
TGTGCCAGCAGTTTTAACCCAGGGAGCTATGGCTACACCTTC
CASSFNPGSYGYTF
>NA|TRBJ1-3|TRBV4-1|NA
TGCGCCAGCAGCCAAGTGGGGGGCGGCTCTGGAAACACCATATATTTT
CASSQVGGGSGNTIYF
>NA|TRBJ1-2|TRBV7-9|NA
TGTGCCAGCAGCTTATTTGGTGAGGGGGGGAGCTATGGCTACACCTTC
CASSLFGEGGSYGYTF
>NA|TRBJ1-5|TRBV9|NA
TGTGCCAGCAGCGTAGGGGGGGGCAGTCAGCCCCAGCATTTT
CASSVGGGSQPQHF
>NA|TRBJ2-7|TRBV4-1|NA
TGCGCTTCAAGAGGCCAAAACAACTACGAGCAGTACTTC
CASRGQNNYEQYF
>NA|TRBJ2-7|TRBV29-1|NA
TGCAGCGTTGAAGATGGGGGTGGTGGCGAGCAGTACTTC
CSVEDGGGGEQYF
>TRBD1|TRBJ2-1|TRBV4-3|once
TGCGCCAGCAGCCAACCCGACAGGGGAGACAATGAGCAGTTCTTC
CASSQPDRGDNEQFF
>NA|TRBJ2-1|TRBV7-9|NA
TGTGCCAGCAGCTCCGACTATGCTAGGGGGAGGGAGCAGTTCTTC
CASSSDYARGREQFF
>TRBD2|TRBJ2-7|TRBV5-6|NA
TGTGCCAGCAGCTTGGGCCTAGCGGGCGACGAGCAGTACTTC
CASSLGLAGDEQYF
>NA|TRBJ1-1|TRBV9|NA
TGTGCCAGCAGCCTCCCCTTGGACGTTGGAAACACTGAAGCTTTCTTT
CASSLPLDVGNTEAFF